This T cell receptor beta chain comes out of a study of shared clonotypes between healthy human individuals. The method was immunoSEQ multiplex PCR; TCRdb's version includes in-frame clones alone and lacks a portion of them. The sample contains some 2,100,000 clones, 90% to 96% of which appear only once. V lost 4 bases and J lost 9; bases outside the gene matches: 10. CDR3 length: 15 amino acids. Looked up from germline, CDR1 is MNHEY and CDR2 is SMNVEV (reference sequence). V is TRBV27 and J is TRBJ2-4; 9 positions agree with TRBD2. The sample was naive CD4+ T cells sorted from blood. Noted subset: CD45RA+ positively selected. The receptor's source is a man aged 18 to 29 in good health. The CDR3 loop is CASSSQGAAGGIQYF. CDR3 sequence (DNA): TGTGCCAGCAGTTCCCAGGGAGCAGCGGGAGGCATTCAGTACTTC.